The sample holds a few counts of the clone carrying this T cell receptor (beta chain). As yet, its antigen is unknown. Deletions cut 4 bases from V and 7 bases from J, with 17 bases between. Germline V gene lookup returns CDR1 SGDLS and CDR2 YYNGEE. This CDR3 has 14 residues. This entry comes from a study of shared clonotypes between healthy human individuals. Negatively enriched CD4+ T cells were divided by CD45RA into naive and memory. Using immunoSEQ multiplex PCR, the repertoire was profiled, and TCRdb retains in-frame clones only, with some absent. The sample has around 1 million clones, over 60% seen once. Points from the study as a whole: In contrast to clonotypes shared by all four donors, non-shared clonotypes had lower generation probabilities.

This rearrangement joins TRBV9 to TRBJ1-1; no reliable D call. This TCR was sampled from a young man in good health. Sequences were obtained from memory CD4+ T cells sorted from blood. Subset of the sample: CD45RA-negative fraction. CDR3 in amino acids: CASSIGGNRFEAFF. DNA of the CDR3: TGTGCCAGCAGCATAGGAGGGAATCGATTTGAAGCTTTCTTT.